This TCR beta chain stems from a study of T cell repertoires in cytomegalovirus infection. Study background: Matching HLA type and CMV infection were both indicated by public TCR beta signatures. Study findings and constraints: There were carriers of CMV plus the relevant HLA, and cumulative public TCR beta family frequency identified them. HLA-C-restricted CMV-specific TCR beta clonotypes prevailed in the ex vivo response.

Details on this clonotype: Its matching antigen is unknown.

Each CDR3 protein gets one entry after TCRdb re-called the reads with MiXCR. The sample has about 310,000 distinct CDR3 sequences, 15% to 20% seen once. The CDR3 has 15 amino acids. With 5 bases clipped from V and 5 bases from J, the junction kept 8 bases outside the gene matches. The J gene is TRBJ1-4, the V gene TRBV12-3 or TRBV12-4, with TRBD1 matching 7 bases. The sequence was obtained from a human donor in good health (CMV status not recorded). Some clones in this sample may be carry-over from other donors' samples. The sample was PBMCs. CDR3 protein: CASSPYRGWNEKLFF. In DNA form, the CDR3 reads TGTGCCAGCAGTCCGTACAGGGGCTGGAATGAAAAACTGTTTTTT.